This T cell receptor beta chain was recovered during a study of T cell responses to AZD1222 COVID-19 vaccine. Study background: Second doses at about 4 or about 12 weeks were pooled. Findings and caveats of the study: Repertoire sampling happened only post peak T cell response. Most donors were white British, females outnumbered males, and clonal diversity was possibly underestimated.

Profiled with immunoSEQ multiplex PCR; TCRdb holds only in-frame clones, not every one. Of 120,000 to 150,000 clones detected, around 90% appear once; the ten largest clones hold 5.5%. As for this clone: The antigen remains undetermined.

V lost 4 bases and J lost 0, with 10 bases in between. The CDR3 is 15 amino acids. CDR1 and CDR2 (germline): SNHLY, FYNNEI. The rearrangement links TRBV2 to TRBJ2-1; a possible D gene is TRBD1 (6 bases). The sequencing here drew on peripheral blood, taken on day 0 of AZD1222 vaccination. The receptor was derived from an adult in good health. The DNA of the CDR3 is TGTGCCAGCAGTGGGACAGCCAGCTCCTACAATGAGCAGTTCTTC. This gives the protein CASSGTASSYNEQFF. Drawing the rest from reference TRBV2 and TRBJ2-1, the complete variable domain is EPEVTQTPSHQVTQMGQEVILRCVPISNHLYFYWYRQILGQKVEFLVSFYNNEISEKSEIFDDQFSVERPDGSNFTLKIRSTKLEDSAMYFCASSGTASSYNEQFFGPGTRLTVL.